This TCR beta chain was sequenced in a study of blood T cell repertoires in COVID-19. There are 16 residues in the CDR3. Germline CDR1 and CDR2: SGHTA and FQGNSA. Trimming left V 4 bases short and J 3 bases short, with 16 bases between. Original analysis: Amplifying reference gene primers gave estimates of nucleated cell counts. Data came from immunoSEQ multiplex PCR; TCRdb stores just in-frame clones and leaves some out. That table furnishes V, J and clone size, whereas the DNA furnished D and trimming. Here the sample spans approximately 300,000 clones, roughly 91% being singletons. The sequenced material came from PBMCs or T cells enriched from blood (not recorded which). The TCR originated in a woman in her twenties or thirties who had recovered from COVID-19. The chain recombines TRBV7-2 with TRBJ1-3, with D tentatively TRBD1 (5 bases). Here the CDR3 DNA reads TGTGCCAGCAGCTCCCACCTGACAGTGAGTGGAAACACCATATATTTT. Its translation is CASSSHLTVSGNTIYF. Complete variable domain (other parts from reference TRBV7-2 and TRBJ1-3): GAGVSQSPSNKVTEKGKDVELRCDPISGHTALYWYRQSLGQGLEFLIYFQGNSAPDKSGLPSDRFSAERTGGSVSTLTIQRTQQEDSAVYLCASSSHLTVSGNTIYFGEGSWLTVV.